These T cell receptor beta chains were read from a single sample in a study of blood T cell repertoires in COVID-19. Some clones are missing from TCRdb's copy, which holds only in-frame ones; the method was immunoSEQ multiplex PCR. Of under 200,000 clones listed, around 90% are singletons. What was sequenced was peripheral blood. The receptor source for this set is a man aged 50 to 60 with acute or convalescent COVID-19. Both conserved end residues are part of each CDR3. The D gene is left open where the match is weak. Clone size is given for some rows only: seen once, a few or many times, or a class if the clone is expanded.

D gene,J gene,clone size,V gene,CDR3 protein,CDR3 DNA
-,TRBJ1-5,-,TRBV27,CASSLVGQINQPQHF,TGTGCCAGCAGTTTAGTCGGACAGATCAATCAGCCCCAGCATTTT
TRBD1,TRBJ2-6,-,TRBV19,CASNLAGGSSGANVLTF,TGTGCCAGTAACTTGGCAGGGGGCTCGTCTGGGGCCAACGTCCTGACTTTC
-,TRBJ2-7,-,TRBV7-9,CASRSTRAYEQYF,TGTGCCAGCAGATCGACTCGGGCCTACGAGCAGTACTTC
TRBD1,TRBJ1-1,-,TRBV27,CASSSRGLSTEAFF,TGTGCCAGCAGTTCCAGGGGGCTGAGCACTGAAGCTTTCTTT
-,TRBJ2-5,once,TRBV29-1,CSVPQGSETQYF,TGCAGCGTGCCCCAGGGAAGTGAGACCCAGTACTTC
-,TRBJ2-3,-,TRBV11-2,CASRHELGPADTQYF,TGTGCCAGCAGACACGAGCTGGGCCCCGCAGATACGCAGTATTTT
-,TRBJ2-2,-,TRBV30,CAWRNAPGQPNTGELFF,TGTGCCTGGAGGAACGCGCCGGGACAACCGAACACCGGGGAGCTGTTTTTT
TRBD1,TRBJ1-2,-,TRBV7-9,CASRADRGNYTF,TGTGCCAGCAGGGCGGACAGGGGTAACTACACCTTC
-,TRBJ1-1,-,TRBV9,CASSAPSGTEAFF,TGTGCCAGCAGCGCGCCGTCCGGCACTGAAGCTTTCTTT
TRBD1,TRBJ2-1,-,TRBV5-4,CASSLPPTGAINEQFF,TGTGCCAGCAGCTTACCTCCAACAGGGGCGATCAATGAGCAGTTCTTC
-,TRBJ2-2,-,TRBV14,CASSKRALAGELFF,TGTGCCAGCAGCAAGAGGGCCTTGGCCGGGGAGCTGTTTTTT
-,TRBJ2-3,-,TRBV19,CASSIGIEGEDTQYF,TGTGCCAGTAGTATAGGGATCGAGGGGGAGGATACGCAGTATTTT
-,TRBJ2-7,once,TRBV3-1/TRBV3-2,CASSQWGRGSSYEQYF,TGTGCCAGCAGCCAGTGGGGTAGGGGGAGCTCCTACGAGCAGTACTTC
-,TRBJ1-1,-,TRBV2,CASSVAVNTEAFF,TGTGCCAGCAGTGTGGCGGTGAACACTGAAGCTTTCTTT
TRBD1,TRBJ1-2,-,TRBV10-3,CAISPGTANYGYTF,TGTGCCATCAGTCCCGGGACAGCAAACTATGGCTACACCTTC
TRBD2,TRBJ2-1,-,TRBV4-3,CASSQESGGYNEQFF,TGCGCCAGCAGCCAAGAAAGCGGGGGGTACAATGAGCAGTTCTTC
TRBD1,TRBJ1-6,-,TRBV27,CASSPRTGRSPLHF,TGTGCCAGCAGTCCCAGGACAGGTCGCTCACCCCTCCACTTT
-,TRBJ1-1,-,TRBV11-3,CASSYGGEEAFF,TGTGCCAGCAGCTATGGGGGGGAAGAAGCTTTCTTT
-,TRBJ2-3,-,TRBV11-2,CASSGRDTDTQYF,TGTGCCAGCAGCGGGCGGGACACAGATACGCAGTATTTT
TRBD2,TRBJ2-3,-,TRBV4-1,CASSQDASGRASDTQYF,TGCGCCAGCAGCCAAGACGCTAGCGGGAGGGCTTCAGATACGCAGTATTTT
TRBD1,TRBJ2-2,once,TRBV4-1,CASSSWTGSTGELFF,TGCGCCAGCAGCTCTTGGACAGGGTCTACCGGGGAGCTGTTTTTT
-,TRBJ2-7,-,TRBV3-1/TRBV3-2,CASSQDVGSEGEQYF,TGTGCCAGCAGCCAAGATGTCGGCAGCGAGGGCGAGCAGTACTTC
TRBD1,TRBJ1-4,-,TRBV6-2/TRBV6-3,CASSPGQGNEKLFF,TGTGCCAGCAGTCCGGGACAGGGTAATGAAAAACTGTTTTTT
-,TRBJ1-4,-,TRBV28,CASSRVSDNEKLFF,TGTGCCAGCAGCCGAGTTTCTGATAATGAAAAACTGTTTTTT
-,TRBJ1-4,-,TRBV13,CASSGASNEKLFF,TGTGCCAGCAGTGGGGCGTCTAATGAAAAACTGTTTTTT
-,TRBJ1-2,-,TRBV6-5,CASSPDRNYGYTF,TGTGCCAGCAGTCCGGACAGAAACTATGGCTACACCTTC
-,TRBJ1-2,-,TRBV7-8,CASSLATGPDGYTF,TGTGCCAGCAGCTTAGCCACAGGGCCAGATGGCTACACCTTC
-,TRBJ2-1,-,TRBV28,CASTSNNEQFF,TGTGCCAGCACCTCTAACAATGAGCAGTTCTTC
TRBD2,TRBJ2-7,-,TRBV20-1,CSASPSGSFEQYF,TGCAGTGCTAGTCCTAGCGGGAGTTTCGAGCAGTACTTC
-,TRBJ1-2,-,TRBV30,CAWSVTRAGRGYTF,TGTGCCTGGAGTGTAACCCGAGCAGGGAGGGGCTACACCTTC
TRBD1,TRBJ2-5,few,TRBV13,CASSLVTGSQETQYF,TGTGCCAGCAGCTTAGTGACAGGGTCCCAAGAGACCCAGTACTTC
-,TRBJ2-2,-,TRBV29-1,CSVEDRAGASNTGELFF,TGCAGCGTTGAAGATCGGGCAGGGGCCTCGAACACCGGGGAGCTGTTTTTT
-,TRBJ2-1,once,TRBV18,CASSPRWGDNEQFF,TGTGCCAGCTCACCAAGGTGGGGAGACAATGAGCAGTTCTTC
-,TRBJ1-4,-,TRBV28,CASTISGAGNEKLFF,TGTGCCAGCACCATTTCGGGAGCGGGTAATGAAAAACTGTTTTTT
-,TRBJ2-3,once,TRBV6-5,CASSYSIVRETDTQYF,TGTGCCAGCAGTTACTCGATTGTGAGGGAGACAGATACGCAGTATTTT
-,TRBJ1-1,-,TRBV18,CASSIGDTEAFF,TGTGCCAGCTCAATAGGGGACACTGAAGCTTTCTTT
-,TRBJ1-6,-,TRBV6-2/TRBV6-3,CASSYSWGGDSPLHF,TGTGCCAGCAGTTACTCGTGGGGGGGGGATTCACCCCTCCACTTT